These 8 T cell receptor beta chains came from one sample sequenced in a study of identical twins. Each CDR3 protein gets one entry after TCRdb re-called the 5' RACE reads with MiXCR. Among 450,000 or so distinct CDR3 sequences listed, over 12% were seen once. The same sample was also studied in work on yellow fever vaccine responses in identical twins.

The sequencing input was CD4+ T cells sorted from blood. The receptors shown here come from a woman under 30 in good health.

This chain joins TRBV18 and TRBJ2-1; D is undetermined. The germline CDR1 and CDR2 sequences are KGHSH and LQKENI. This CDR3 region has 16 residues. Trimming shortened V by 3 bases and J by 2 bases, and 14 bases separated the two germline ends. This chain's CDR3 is CASSPPTGRTYNEQFF. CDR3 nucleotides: TGTGCCAGCTCACCTCCGACCGGGCGTACCTACAATGAGCAGTTCTTC.

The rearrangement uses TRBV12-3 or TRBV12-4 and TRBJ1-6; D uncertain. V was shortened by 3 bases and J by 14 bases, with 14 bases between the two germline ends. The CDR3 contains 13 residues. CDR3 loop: CASSFRVNFSLHF. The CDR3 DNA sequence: TGTGCCAGCAGTTTCCGTGTGAATTTTTCCCTCCACTTT.

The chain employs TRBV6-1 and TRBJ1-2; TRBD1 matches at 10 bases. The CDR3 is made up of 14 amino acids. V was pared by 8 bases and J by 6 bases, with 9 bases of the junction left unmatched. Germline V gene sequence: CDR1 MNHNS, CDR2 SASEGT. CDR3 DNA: TGTGCCAGCGGAATCGACAGGGGGCTTGATGGCTACACCTTC. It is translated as CASGIDRGLDGYTF.

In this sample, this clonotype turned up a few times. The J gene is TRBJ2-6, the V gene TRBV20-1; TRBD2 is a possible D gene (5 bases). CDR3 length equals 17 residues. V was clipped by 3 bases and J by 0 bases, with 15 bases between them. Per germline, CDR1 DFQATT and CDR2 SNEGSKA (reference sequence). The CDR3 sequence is CSARGRRSISGANVLTF. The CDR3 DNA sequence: TGCAGTGCTAGGGGGAGACGCAGCATCTCTGGGGCCAACGTCCTGACTTTC.

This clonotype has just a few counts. DNA of the CDR3: TGTGCCACGCTAGGGCGAGAGAGCACAGATACGCAGTATTTT. Amino acids: CATLGRESTDTQYF. V and J are TRBV10-3 and TRBJ2-3; D is unresolved. Trimming stripped 10 bases from V and 0 bases from J, with 14 bases between. Germline V gives CDR1 ENHRY, CDR2 SYGVKD. The CDR3 runs 14 residues.

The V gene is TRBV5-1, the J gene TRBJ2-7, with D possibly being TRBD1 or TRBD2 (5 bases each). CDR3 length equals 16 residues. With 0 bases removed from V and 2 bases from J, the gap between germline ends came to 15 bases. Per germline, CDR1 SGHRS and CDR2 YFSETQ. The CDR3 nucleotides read TGCGCCAGCAGCTTGGGTGTGGGACCTATAACCTACGAGCAGTACTTC. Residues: CASSLGVGPITYEQYF. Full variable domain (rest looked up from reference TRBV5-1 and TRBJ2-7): KAGVTQTPRYLIKTRGQQVTLSCSPISGHRSVSWYQQTPGQGLQFLFEYFSETQRNKGNFPGRFSGRQFSNSRSEMNVSTLELGDSALYLCASSLGVGPITYEQYFGPGTRLTVT.

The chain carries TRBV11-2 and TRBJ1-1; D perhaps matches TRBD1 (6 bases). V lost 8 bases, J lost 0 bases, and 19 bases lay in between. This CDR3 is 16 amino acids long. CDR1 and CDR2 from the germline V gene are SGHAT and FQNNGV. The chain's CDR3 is CASGRLGGAMNTEAFF. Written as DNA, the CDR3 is TGTGCCAGCGGCCGGCTAGGGGGAGCTATGAACACTGAAGCTTTCTTT.

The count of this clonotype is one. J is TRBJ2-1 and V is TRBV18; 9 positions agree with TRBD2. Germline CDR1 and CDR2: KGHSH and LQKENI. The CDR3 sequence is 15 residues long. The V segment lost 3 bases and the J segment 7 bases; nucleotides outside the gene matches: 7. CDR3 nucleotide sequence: TGTGCCAGCTCACCCGTTAGCGGGAGTCGAAATGAGCAGTTCTTC. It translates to CASSPVSGSRNEQFF. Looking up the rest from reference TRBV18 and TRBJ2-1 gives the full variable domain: NAGVMQNPRHLVRRRGQEARLRCSPMKGHSHVYWYRQLPEEGLKFMVYLQKENIIDESGMPKERFSAEFPKEGPSILRIQQVVRGDSAAYFCASSPVSGSRNEQFFGPGTRLTVL.